Listed below are T cell receptor beta chains from one sample, sequenced in a study of blood T cell repertoires in COVID-19. The protocol was immunoSEQ multiplex PCR, while the TCRdb copy is restricted to in-frame clones and leaves out a portion. The sample lists 150,000 to 170,000 clones; around 80% were seen once. Material for sequencing was PBMCs or T cells enriched from blood (not recorded which). These receptors all come from a man aged 50 to 59 who had recovered from COVID-19. The CDR3 runs from the conserved cysteine through the conserved F or W. D genes are given only for firm matches. For some rows the clone size is stated as once, few or many, or as a class when expanded; others skip it.

v_call	clone_size	j_call	d_call	cdr3_aa	cdr3_nt
TRBV27	-	TRBJ2-2	-	CASSSTSRGMNTGELFF	TGTGCCAGCAGTTCTACCTCTCGGGGAATGAACACCGGGGAGCTGTTTTTT
TRBV6-5	-	TRBJ2-1	TRBD2	CASSYSSSGGHNEQFF	TGTGCCAGCAGTTACTCTTCTAGCGGGGGTCACAATGAGCAGTTCTTC
TRBV5-1	-	TRBJ2-5	TRBD1	CASSSGQGLQETQYF	TGCGCCAGCAGCTCGGGACAGGGCTTACAAGAGACCCAGTACTTC
TRBV9	many	TRBJ2-1	-	CASTGGGLYNEQFF	TGTGCCAGCACTGGCGGGGGCCTCTACAATGAGCAGTTCTTC
TRBV7-9	-	TRBJ2-6	-	CASSPPTGRERANVLTF	TGTGCCAGCAGCCCCCCGACGGGTCGAGAGAGGGCCAACGTCCTGACTTTC
TRBV7-9	-	TRBJ2-5	TRBD2	CASSRVAGTQETQYF	TGTGCCAGCAGCCGAGTAGCGGGGACACAAGAGACCCAGTACTTC
TRBV9	-	TRBJ2-5	-	CASSAGQKETQYF	TGTGCCAGCAGCGCTGGACAGAAAGAGACCCAGTACTTC
TRBV5-1	-	TRBJ2-5	-	CASSLGLQETQYF	TGCGCCAGCAGCTTGGGACTCCAAGAGACCCAGTACTTC
TRBV4-3	-	TRBJ1-4	-	CASSQVRGLVEKLFF	TGCGCCAGCAGCCAAGTACGAGGCCTGGTTGAAAAACTGTTTTTT
TRBV15	-	TRBJ1-2	-	CATSREREYSGYTF	TGTGCCACCAGCAGAGAGAGGGAATACTCTGGCTACACCTTC
TRBV18	-	TRBJ1-5	-	CASSPARNQPQHF	TGTGCCAGCTCACCAGCCAGAAATCAGCCCCAGCATTTT
TRBV6-5	once	TRBJ1-2	TRBD1	CASSYSGDRAGYTF	TGTGCCAGCAGTTACTCCGGAGACAGGGCCGGCTACACCTTC
TRBV18	-	TRBJ1-2	TRBD1	CASSPGTGINYGYTF	TGTGCCAGCTCACCAGGGACAGGGATCAACTATGGCTACACCTTC
TRBV19	-	TRBJ2-3	TRBD1	CASSIGTGPDTQYF	TGTGCCAGTTCAATTGGGACAGGACCAGATACGCAGTATTTT
TRBV3-1/TRBV3-2	-	TRBJ1-1	TRBD1	CASSHGQGFTEAFF	TGTGCCAGCAGCCATGGACAGGGGTTCACTGAAGCTTTCTTT
TRBV6-5	-	TRBJ2-7	TRBD1	CATSGTGGYEQYF	TGTGCCACCTCCGGGACAGGGGGTTACGAGCAGTACTTC
TRBV4-1	-	TRBJ2-5	TRBD1	CASSPRTGMVETQYF	TGCGCCAGCAGCCCTCGGACAGGGATGGTTGAGACCCAGTACTTC
TRBV3-1/TRBV3-2	-	TRBJ1-1	TRBD1	CASSQPGQENTEAFF	TGTGCCAGCAGCCAGCCCGGACAGGAGAACACTGAAGCTTTCTTT
TRBV2	-	TRBJ1-6	TRBD1	CASSEGTGIFEEANLHF	TGTGCCAGCAGTGAAGGGACAGGAATATTTGAGGAGGCTAACCTCCACTTT
TRBV18	-	TRBJ2-1	TRBD1	CASSPGTGSVNEQFF	TGTGCCAGCTCACCTGGGACAGGGTCGGTCAATGAGCAGTTCTTC
TRBV27	-	TRBJ1-4	-	CASSFSTGLNEKLFF	TGTGCCAGCAGTTTTTCGACGGGTCTTAATGAAAAACTGTTTTTT
TRBV6-6	-	TRBJ2-2	-	CASFPRTVTGELFF	TGTGCCAGCTTTCCCCGGACAGTCACCGGGGAGCTGTTTTTT
TRBV7-2	few	TRBJ2-7	-	CASSLYRAEYEQYF	TGTGCCAGCAGCTTATACAGGGCTGAATACGAGCAGTACTTC
TRBV10-3	-	TRBJ2-7	TRBD1	CAISDPTKGQGDPYEQYF	TGTGCCATCAGTGACCCAACCAAGGGACAGGGTGATCCCTACGAGCAGTACTTC
TRBV5-8	-	TRBJ1-5	-	CASSLGRRGALGNQPQHF	TGTGCCAGCAGCCTGGGGCGACGGGGGGCCTTGGGCAATCAGCCCCAGCATTTT
TRBV24-1	-	TRBJ2-5	TRBD2	CATSDSRTSAQETQYF	TGTGCCACCAGTGATTCGAGGACTAGCGCCCAAGAGACCCAGTACTTC
TRBV10-2	-	TRBJ1-5	-	CASSLVNQPQHF	TGCGCCAGCAGCCTAGTGAATCAGCCCCAGCATTTT
TRBV13	-	TRBJ2-1	-	CASSRTDIYNEQFF	TGTGCCAGCAGCCGGACGGACATTTACAATGAGCAGTTCTTC
TRBV7-9	-	TRBJ1-6	TRBD1	CASSPTGSSPLHF	TGTGCCAGCAGCCCGACAGGGTCTTCACCCCTCCACTTT
TRBV29-1	once	TRBJ1-2	-	CSVVPLTTNYGYTF	TGCAGCGTTGTCCCCTTAACAACTAACTATGGCTACACCTTC
TRBV19	-	TRBJ1-1	-	CASSPSGGTEAFF	TGTGCCAGTAGTCCTTCGGGGGGCACTGAAGCTTTCTTT
TRBV2	-	TRBJ1-6	-	CAGGSTREQKRNSPLHF	TGTGCCGGAGGATCAACCCGGGAACAAAAGCGGAATTCACCCCTCCACTTT
TRBV2	-	TRBJ2-5	TRBD2	CASTGPSGFQETQYF	TGTGCCAGCACCGGGCCTAGCGGCTTCCAAGAGACCCAGTACTTC
TRBV12-3/TRBV12-4	few	TRBJ1-1	-	CASSQQRGTEAFF	TGTGCCAGCAGTCAACAGAGGGGGACTGAAGCTTTCTTT
TRBV21-1	-	TRBJ2-1	-	CASSAGQGASNEQFF	TGTGCCAGCAGCGCGGGACAGGGGGCGTCCAATGAGCAGTTCTTC
TRBV7-9	-	TRBJ2-3	-	CASSFAGSPGTQYF	TGTGCCAGCAGCTTTGCGGGGAGCCCCGGTACGCAGTATTTT
TRBV29-1	-	TRBJ2-3	-	CSVEENLSDTQYF	TGCAGCGTTGAAGAGAACCTATCAGATACGCAGTATTTT
TRBV15	-	TRBJ1-4	-	CATSRANRVNEKLFF	TGTGCCACCAGCAGAGCGAACAGGGTCAATGAAAAACTGTTTTTT
TRBV6-6	-	TRBJ1-3	TRBD1	CASSYQGGLGNTIYF	TGTGCCAGCAGTTACCAGGGGGGTCTCGGAAACACCATATATTTT
TRBV5-1	-	TRBJ2-7	TRBD1	CASSSGTGGHEQYF	TGCGCCAGCAGCTCCGGGACAGGGGGCCACGAGCAGTACTTC
TRBV7-3	-	TRBJ2-5	-	CASSPGQQETQYF	TGTGCCAGCAGCCCAGGACAGCAAGAGACCCAGTACTTC
TRBV6-2/TRBV6-3	-	TRBJ1-6	-	CASSYIQGGNSPLHF	TGTGCCAGCAGTTACATTCAGGGTGGAAATTCACCCCTCCACTTT
TRBV3-1/TRBV3-2	-	TRBJ1-2	TRBD1	CASSQDLGTGGAETF	TGTGCCAGCAGCCAAGATCTCGGGACAGGGGGCGCAGAGACCTTC
TRBV6-5	few	TRBJ2-3	TRBD2	CASSRGGRTDTQYF	TGTGCCAGCAGTCGCGGGGGACGGACAGATACGCAGTATTTT
TRBV19	-	TRBJ2-7	-	CASSGSDLSSYEQYF	TGTGCCAGTAGTGGTTCCGATCTAAGCTCCTACGAGCAGTACTTC
TRBV7-9	-	TRBJ2-5	-	CASSPGPRGTQYF	TGTGCCAGCAGCCCTGGACCTCGGGGGACCCAGTACTTC
TRBV4-3	-	TRBJ2-7	-	CASSHLRSYEQYF	TGCGCCAGCAGCCATCTCCGCTCCTACGAGCAGTACTTC
TRBV27	once	TRBJ2-5	-	CASSPRRGETQYF	TGTGCCAGCAGTCCCCGCAGGGGAGAGACCCAGTACTTC
TRBV4-2	-	TRBJ2-1	-	CASSPPGPYNEQFF	TGTGCCAGCAGCCCGCCAGGCCCCTACAATGAGCAGTTCTTC
TRBV4-2	few	TRBJ1-1	-	CASSHPRDTNTEAFF	TGTGCCAGCAGCCACCCCAGGGACACGAACACTGAAGCTTTCTTT
TRBV6-1	-	TRBJ2-4	TRBD1	CASSEGTGIAKNIQYF	TGTGCCAGCAGTGAAGGGACAGGGATAGCCAAAAACATTCAGTACTTC
TRBV6-2/TRBV6-3	-	TRBJ2-1	TRBD2	CASSLWTSGLANEQFF	TGTGCCAGCAGTTTATGGACTAGCGGGCTAGCAAATGAGCAGTTCTTC